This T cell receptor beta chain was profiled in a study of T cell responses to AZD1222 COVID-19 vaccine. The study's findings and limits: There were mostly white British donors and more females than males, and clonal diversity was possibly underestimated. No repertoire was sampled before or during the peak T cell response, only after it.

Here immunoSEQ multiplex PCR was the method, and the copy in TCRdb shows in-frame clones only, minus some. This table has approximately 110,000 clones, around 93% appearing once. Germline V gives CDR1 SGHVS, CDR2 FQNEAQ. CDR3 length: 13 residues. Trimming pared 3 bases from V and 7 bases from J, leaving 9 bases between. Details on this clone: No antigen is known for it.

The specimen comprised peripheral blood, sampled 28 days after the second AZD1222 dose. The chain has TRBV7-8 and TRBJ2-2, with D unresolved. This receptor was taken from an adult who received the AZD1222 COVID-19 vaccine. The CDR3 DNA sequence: TGTGCCAGCAGCTTGACGAACGGCGGGGAGCTGTTTTTT. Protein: CASSLTNGGELFF.